These 15 T cell receptor beta chains were sequenced from one sample in a study of T cell responses to AZD1222 COVID-19 vaccine. Assay: immunoSEQ multiplex PCR; the TCRdb copy retains only in-frame clones and omits some. The sample yields roughly 100,000 clones, about 90% seen once. Sample: peripheral blood, taken on day 0 of AZD1222 vaccination. The source is an adult in good health.

The chain combines TRBV6-5 with TRBJ1-4; 8 nucleotides match TRBD1. Trimming took 6 bases from V and 7 from J; bases not matched to a gene: 7. The CDR3 runs to 14 residues. CDR1 is MNHEY, CDR2 SVGAGI, per germline. The CDR3 reads CASRIGQGGEKLFF. The CDR3 DNA sequence: TGTGCCAGCAGGATTGGACAGGGCGGTGAAAAACTGTTTTTT.

The rearrangement joins TRBV5-1 to TRBJ1-1; 7 positions match TRBD1. Germline V lookup: CDR1 SGHRS, CDR2 YFSETQ. CDR3 length: 16 residues. J gave up 4 bases and V 3 bases, and 12 bases lay outside the gene matches. CDR3 loop: CASSSQTGFASTEAFF. Written as DNA, the CDR3 is TGCGCCAGCAGCTCACAGACAGGGTTCGCGAGCACTGAAGCTTTCTTT.

V is TRBV24-1 and J is TRBJ2-3, with TRBD1 matching 7 bases. This CDR3 is built from 14 residues. V was clipped by 5 bases and J by 3 bases; unmatched bases: 4. Germline V gene data show CDR1 as KGHDR and CDR2 as SFDVKD. CDR3 nucleotide sequence: TGTGCCACCAGTGGGACAGGTAGTACAGATACGCAGTATTTT. This gives the protein CATSGTGSTDTQYF.

The J gene is TRBJ2-1, the V gene TRBV5-4; weak D call: TRBD1 (5 bases). The length of the CDR3 is 13 residues. V was clipped by 0 bases and J by 9 bases, with 10 bases between them. Germline CDR1 SGHNT, CDR2 YYREEE (reference sequence). The CDR3 is CASSLVGAGEQFF. CDR3 DNA: TGTGCCAGCAGCTTGGTTGGGGCCGGTGAGCAGTTCTTC.

The chain links TRBV10-3 to TRBJ1-1; 9 bases fit TRBD1. The junction had 9 bases not matched to a gene; V was cut back by 10 bases and J by 6 bases. This CDR3 has 13 residues. CDR1 ENHRY and CDR2 SYGVKD come from the germline V gene. CDR3 coding DNA: TGTGCCAGCTCAACAGGGGGCAGCGCTGAAGCTTTCTTT. Its protein product is CASSTGGSAEAFF.

The V and J genes are TRBV5-1 and TRBJ2-1, with TRBD2 identical over 7 bases. The germline V gene has CDR1 SGHRS and CDR2 YFSETQ. The junction had 3 bases not matched to a gene; V was cut back by 6 bases and J by 3 bases. The CDR3 runs to 13 residues. DNA of the CDR3: TGCGCCAGCACTGAGCGGGACTACAATGAGCAGTTCTTC. It yields the protein CASTERDYNEQFF.

The chain combines TRBV15 with TRBJ2-2; tentative D call: TRBD2 (5 bases). This CDR3 spans 16 amino acids. Trimming took 4 bases from V and 0 from J, leaving 12 bases between them. Looked up from germline, CDR1 is LNHNV and CDR2 is YYDKDF (reference sequence). The CDR3 DNA reads as TGTGCCACCAGCAATCTGGACTGGGCGAACACCGGGGAGCTGTTTTTT. Amino acids: CATSNLDWANTGELFF.

The chain uses TRBV5-1 and TRBJ2-5, with 12 bases lining up with TRBD1. Germline trimming cut 5 bases from V and 2 bases from J; bases unmatched to any gene: 10. This CDR3 has 17 residues. The germline CDR1 and CDR2 sequences are SGHRS and YFSETQ. CDR3 DNA: TGCGCCAGCAGTTTTACTTGGGACAGGGGGCTTCAAGAGACCCAGTACTTC. This encodes CASSFTWDRGLQETQYF. Variable domain in full (rest from reference TRBV5-1 and TRBJ2-5): KAGVTQTPRYLIKTRGQQVTLSCSPISGHRSVSWYQQTPGQGLQFLFEYFSETQRNKGNFPGRFSGRQFSNSRSEMNVSTLELGDSALYLCASSFTWDRGLQETQYFGPGTRLLVL.

The CDR3 sequence is CASSLGTPGEQYF. CDR3 nucleotide sequence: TGTGCCAGCAGTTTAGGGACTCCGGGAGAGCAGTACTTC. V usage is TRBV28 and J usage is TRBJ2-7; D is perhaps TRBD2 (6 bases). The ends were cut back, 2 bases at V and 7 bases at J, with 12 bases in the middle. The CDR3 sequence is 13 residues long. Germline V gene data show CDR1 as MDHEN and CDR2 as SYDVKM.

V is TRBV20-1 and J is TRBJ2-5; maybe TRBD1 (6 bases). Germline V lookup: CDR1 DFQATT, CDR2 SNEGSKA (reference sequence). Deletions cut 3 bases from V and 1 base from J, with 15 bases between. This CDR3 contains 15 residues. The CDR3 here is CSASPPGQLQETQYF. The CDR3 bases are TGCAGTGCTAGTCCTCCGGGACAACTCCAAGAGACCCAGTACTTC.

The CDR3 loop is CASSSRVDEQFF. CDR3 DNA sequence: TGTGCCAGCAGTAGCAGGGTAGATGAGCAGTTCTTC. This rearrangement joins TRBV12-3 or TRBV12-4 to TRBJ2-1; tentatively, D is TRBD1 (5 bases). The CDR3 totals 12 residues. The V end was cut by 5 bases, the J end by 8 bases, with 10 bases between.

The rearrangement joins TRBV11-2 to TRBJ2-7, with 7 nucleotides matching TRBD2. From germline, CDR1 is SGHAT and CDR2 FQNNGV. The CDR3 covers 14 residues. J gave up 1 base and V 3 bases, and 3 bases lay outside the gene matches. In DNA form, the CDR3 reads TGTGCCAGCAGCTTGGGGACTACTTCCTACGAGCAGTACTTC. Translation gives CASSLGTTSYEQYF. Complete variable domain (other parts from reference TRBV11-2 and TRBJ2-7): EAGVAQSPRYKIIEKRQSVAFWCNPISGHATLYWYQQILGQGPKLLIQFQNNGVVDDSQLPKDRFSAERLKGVDSTLKIQPAKLEDSAVYLCASSLGTTSYEQYFGPGTRLTVT.

The V call is TRBV5-6, the J call TRBJ1-2; D not resolved. Trimming removed 0 bases from V and 10 bases from J, with 7 bases in between. CDR1 and CDR2 from the germline V gene are SGHDT and YYEEEE. There are 11 residues in the CDR3. The CDR3 reads CASSLERAYTF. The CDR3 DNA reads TGTGCCAGCAGCTTGGAAAGGGCCTACACCTTC.

The V call is TRBV10-3, the J call TRBJ1-2, with no clear D. The CDR3 is 14 residues long. Trimming shortened V by 3 bases and J by 2 bases, and 10 bases separated the two germline ends. The germline V gene has CDR1 ENHRY and CDR2 SYGVKD. This CDR3 reads CAISEGQENYGYTF. The CDR3 DNA reads as TGTGCCATCAGTGAAGGTCAGGAGAACTATGGCTACACCTTC.

The gene calls are TRBV10-2 and TRBJ2-3, with D possibly called TRBD1 or TRBD2 (6 bases each). The V end was cut by 0 bases, the J end by 3 bases, with 16 bases between. Germline-derived CDR1 and CDR2 are WSHSY and SAAADI. The CDR3 contains 17 residues. The CDR3 protein is CASSESSGGGKTDTQYF. As DNA, the CDR3 is TGCGCCAGCAGTGAGTCGAGTGGAGGGGGGAAAACAGATACGCAGTATTTT.